The 5 T cell receptor beta chains below were found in one sample sequenced in a study of shared clonotypes between healthy human individuals (dated by TCRdb to 2020 to 2022). Library prep was done by the immunoSEQ multiplex PCR assay. TCRdb holds this immuneACCESS table with in-frame rearrangements only. Some clones are missing; in checked studies, unresolved V genes explain under half, and the rest has no known cause. Recorded for this sample are 450,000 to 600,000 clones; 70% to 80% of them occurred a single time. The leading ten clones occupy over 9.5% of the sample. The sequenced material came from PBMCs. These TCRs come from a woman aged 35 to 49 in good health. Some clones in this sample may be carry-over from other donors' samples.

This chain uses TRBV7-9 with TRBJ2-1; 15 bases align to TRBD2. The J segment lost 9 bases and the V segment lost 5 bases, leaving 5 bases of the junction unmatched. CDR3 length: 15 residues. Germline V gene data show CDR1 as SEHNR and CDR2 as FQNEAQ (reference sequence). The CDR3: CASSRTSGRAGEQFF. CDR3 DNA sequence: TGTGCCAGCAGCCGGACTAGCGGGAGGGCCGGTGAGCAGTTCTTC.

The chain employs TRBV6-5 and TRBJ1-6; 7 bases are a match to TRBD1. The V segment lost 7 bases and the J segment 5 bases; nucleotides outside the gene matches: 2. Germline values: CDR1 MNHEY, CDR2 SVGAGI. The CDR3 extends over 13 amino acids. The CDR3 nucleotides are TGTGCCAGCACCGGGACAGATAATTCACCCCTCCACTTT. The encoded protein is CASTGTDNSPLHF.

V and J are TRBV18 and TRBJ2-2; tentative D call: TRBD1 (5 bases). Trimming pared 2 bases from V and 4 bases from J, leaving 5 bases between. CDR1 is KGHSH, CDR2 LQKENI, per germline. CDR3 length: 13 amino acids. The CDR3 loop is CASSPGATGELFF. The DNA for the CDR3 is TGTGCCAGCTCACCAGGGGCCACCGGGGAGCTGTTTTTT. The full variable domain, its missing parts supplied by reference TRBV18 and TRBJ2-2, is NAGVMQNPRHLVRRRGQEARLRCSPMKGHSHVYWYRQLPEEGLKFMVYLQKENIIDESGMPKERFSAEFPKEGPSILRIQQVVRGDSAAYFCASSPGATGELFFGEGSRLTVL.

The chain has TRBV30 and TRBJ1-3; TRBD1 matches at 8 bases. V was clipped by 0 bases and J by 2 bases; unmatched bases: 9. The CDR3 contains 17 residues. From germline, CDR1 is GTSNPN and CDR2 SVGIG (reference sequence). The CDR3 protein is CAWSVSRQGTPGNTIYF. CDR3 sequence (DNA): TGTGCCTGGAGTGTATCGAGACAGGGGACCCCTGGAAACACCATATATTTT.

This clone was counted only a few times. The V call is TRBV7-2, the J call TRBJ1-2; D gene unclear. The V gene lost 2 bases and the J gene lost 2 bases, with 12 bases spanning the gap. This CDR3 comprises 15 residues. From germline, CDR1 is SGHTA and CDR2 FQGNSA. This chain's CDR3 is CASSLSPGSNYGYTF. The CDR3 nucleotides are TGTGCCAGCAGCTTATCCCCGGGATCCAACTATGGCTACACCTTC.